This passage covers 26 T cell receptor beta chains from one sample sequenced in a study of human T cells and chemical hapten exposure. Time point of the sample: pre-sensitization, week 0. The treatment: therapeutic diphenylcyclopropenone sensitization with weekly scalp DPC. TCRdb reanalysed the RACE reads using MiXCR and keeps one entry per CDR3 protein. The sample records about 250,000 distinct CDR3 sequences, almost 8% being singletons. Sequenced material: whole blood, taken in connection with sensitization to the hapten diphenylcyclopropenone (DPC). The receptors stem from a man aged 18 to 30 with alopecia areata. Some clones in this sample may be carry-over from other donors' samples.

The sample holds a few counts of this clonotype. This chain links TRBV28 with TRBJ1-5; weak D call: TRBD1 (5 bases). Trimming removed 0 bases from V and 1 base from J, with 7 bases in between. The CDR3 runs 15 residues. Germline CDR1 reads MDHEN; CDR2 reads SYDVKM. CDR3 residues: CASSLWDKSNQPQHF. The CDR3 DNA sequence: TGTGCCAGCAGTTTATGGGACAAGAGCAATCAGCCCCAGCATTTT.

This clonotype turned up a few times. This rearrangement joins TRBV4-1 to TRBJ2-7; possible D gene TRBD1, 5 bases. With 4 bases removed from V and 0 bases from J, the gap between germline ends came to 13 bases. The length of the CDR3 is 15 residues. Germline V gene data show CDR1 as MGHRA and CDR2 as YSYEKL. Written as DNA, the CDR3 is TGCGCCAGCAGCCGGTCAGGGCAAAGCTCCTACGAGCAGTACTTC. Translated, it gives CASSRSGQSSYEQYF.

Many counts were recorded for this clonotype. This chain links TRBV2 with TRBJ2-5; unclear D gene. Germline assignment: CDR1 SNHLY and CDR2 FYNNEI. Trimming took off 2 bases at V and 2 bases at J, with 6 bases between the two ends. This CDR3 is built from 13 residues. This CDR3 is CASSELPQETQYF. CDR3 sequence (DNA): TGTGCCAGCAGTGAACTACCGCAAGAGACCCAGTACTTC.

The rearrangement links TRBV20-1 to TRBJ2-1; no reliable D call. This CDR3 is built from 13 residues. Germline V gives CDR1 DFQATT, CDR2 SNEGSKA (reference sequence). The V gene lost 0 bases and the J gene lost 10 bases, with 13 bases spanning the gap. CDR3 protein: CSARDFWPVEQFF. DNA for the CDR3: TGCAGTGCTAGAGATTTTTGGCCGGTGGAGCAGTTCTTC.

This clonotype was counted only a few times. The chain combines TRBV10-3 with TRBJ2-3; TRBD2 is a possible D gene (5 bases). Germline lookup yields CDR1 ENHRY and CDR2 SYGVKD. This CDR3 spans 13 amino acids. V was trimmed by 8 bases and J by 2 bases, leaving 11 bases between them. CDR3 sequence reads: CAISSTITDTQYF. The CDR3 coding sequence is TGTGCCATCTCCTCGACTATCACAGATACGCAGTATTTT.

This rearrangement joins TRBV4-2 to TRBJ2-2; D remains unclear. CDR1 is LGHNA and CDR2 is YNFKEQ in the germline V gene. This CDR3 region has 15 residues. The V end lost 5 bases, the J end lost 3 bases, and 13 bases lay between the germline ends. The CDR3 DNA follows: TGTGCCAGCAGCTTGTCCCGAACCTACACCGGGGAGCTGTTTTTT. Encoded protein: CASSLSRTYTGELFF.

A few counts support this clonotype. This chain links TRBV6-2 or TRBV6-3 with TRBJ1-2, with unresolved D. This CDR3 has 18 amino acids. Trimming left V 1 base short and J 3 bases short, with 21 bases between. The germline V gene has CDR1 MNHEY and CDR2 SVGEGT. The CDR3 DNA follows: TGTGCCAGCAGTTACTGGGCAGGAACCCACCAGAGGTACTATGGCTACACCTTC. This gives the protein CASSYWAGTHQRYYGYTF.

This clonotype turned up a few times. CDR3 region: CASSEEGPGSGNIQYF. Written as DNA, the CDR3 is TGCGCCAGCAGTGAAGAGGGGCCCGGATCGGGAAACATTCAGTACTTC. The rearrangement links TRBV10-2 to TRBJ2-4; either TRBD1 or TRBD2 may fit D (5 bases each). Germline CDR1 and CDR2: WSHSY and SAAADI. Trimming removed 3 bases from V and 6 bases from J, with 18 bases in between. This CDR3 has 16 residues.

This clonotype showed up many times. V and J are TRBV10-3 and TRBJ1-4, with a possible D match to TRBD1 (5 bases). CDR3 size: 15 residues. V was clipped by 1 base and J by 4 bases, with 10 bases between them. CDR1 and CDR2 from the germline V gene are ENHRY and SYGVKD. CDR3 coding DNA: TGTGCCATCAGTGAGTTGGAGGGACTTAATGAAAAACTGTTTTTT. Residues: CAISELEGLNEKLFF.

This clonotype showed up just a few times. V and J are TRBV13 and TRBJ1-5; D unclear. Between the trimmed V and J ends, which lost 6 bases and 1 base, there was a span of 16 bases. The length of the CDR3 is 16 residues. CDR1 and CDR2 (germline): PRHDT, FYEKMQ (reference sequence). Written as DNA, the CDR3 is TGTGCCAGCAGGACTGTACAACCTCGAAGCAATCAGCCCCAGCATTTT. It specifies CASRTVQPRSNQPQHF. Combining the CDR3 with reference TRBV13 and TRBJ1-5 gives the whole variable domain AAGVIQSPRHLIKEKRETATLKCYPIPRHDTVYWYQQGPGQDPQFLISFYEKMQSDKGSIPDRFSAQQFSDYHSELNMSSLELGDSALYFCASRTVQPRSNQPQHFGDGTRLSIL.

The table lists this clonotype with a few counts. The chain uses TRBV7-2 and TRBJ1-4; D call uncertain. Trimming stripped 1 base from V and 8 bases from J, with 14 bases between. CDR3 length: 15 residues. The germline V gene encodes CDR1 SGHTA and CDR2 FQGNSA. The CDR3 DNA reads as TGTGCCAGCAGCTTAGGAGGGAGTGAGTTAGAAAAACTGTTTTTT. Amino acids: CASSLGGSELEKLFF.

V and J are TRBV9 and TRBJ1-2; D remains unclear. CDR3 length: 13 residues. Germline-derived CDR1 and CDR2 are SGDLS and YYNGEE. The V gene lost 0 bases and the J gene lost 6 bases, with 9 bases spanning the gap. DNA of the CDR3: TGTGCCAGCAGCGTAGGGCACCTTCATGGCTACACCTTC. Protein product: CASSVGHLHGYTF.

This clonotype was observed a few times. The chain recombines TRBV7-6 with TRBJ2-1, with 9 bases identical to TRBD2. V dropped 3 bases and J dropped 4; count of bases not matched to a gene: 4. This CDR3 has 15 amino acids. Germline V lookup: CDR1 SGHVS, CDR2 FNYEAQ. The CDR3 nucleotides read TGTGCCAGCAGCTTTAGCGGGGGCCCTTACAATGAGCAGTTCTTC. Translating gives CASSFSGGPYNEQFF. Full variable domain (outside the CDR3, taken from reference TRBV7-6 and TRBJ2-1): GAGVSQSPRYKVTKRGQDVALRCDPISGHVSLYWYRQALGQGPEFLTYFNYEAQQDKSGLPNDRFSAERPEGSISTLTIQRTEQRDSAMYRCASSFSGGPYNEQFFGPGTRLTVL.

This clonotype has more than one count but fewer than ten. CDR3 loop: CASSSPDRGNEKLFF. The DNA for the CDR3 is TGTGCCAGCAGCTCCCCCGACAGGGGAAATGAAAAACTGTTTTTT. The chain links TRBV7-9 to TRBJ1-4, with 8 bases fitting TRBD1. The CDR3 has 15 residues. Per germline, CDR1 SEHNR and CDR2 FQNEAQ (reference sequence). Trimming cost V 4 bases and J 5 bases; bases outside gene matches: 6.

The chain recombines TRBV4-3 with TRBJ2-3; TRBD1 or TRBD2 may be the D gene (5 bases each). Germline loops: CDR1 LGHNA, CDR2 YSLEER. This CDR3 contains 14 residues. The V and J ends lost 3 bases and 4 bases respectively, with 11 bases between them. The CDR3 nucleotides read TGCGCCAGCAGCCAGGGGGTCGTCCCAGATACGCAGTATTTT. Translating it yields CASSQGVVPDTQYF.

This clonotype was seen more than once but under ten times. This chain connects TRBV5-1 to TRBJ2-3; possibly TRBD2 for D (6 bases). Trimming left V 0 bases short and J 4 bases short, with 12 bases between. The CDR3 is 15 residues long. The germline V gene has CDR1 SGHRS and CDR2 YFSETQ. CDR3 bases: TGCGCCAGCAGCTTGGTGACTAGTGGCCCAGATACGCAGTATTTT. Translated: CASSLVTSGPDTQYF.

The rearrangement uses TRBV6-2 or TRBV6-3 and TRBJ2-7, with TRBD1 matching 7 bases. CDR3 length: 14 residues. With V trimmed by 6 bases and J by 2 bases, 7 bases remained unmatched. Germline V gives CDR1 MNHEY, CDR2 SVGEGT. DNA for the CDR3: TGTGCCAGCAGCCTTCGGGACAGCCCCTACGAGCAGTACGTC. Translation: CASSLRDSPYEQYV.

This clonotype has just a few counts. The chain is built from TRBV6-2 or TRBV6-3 and TRBJ2-1; D is unclear. The V end was cut by 5 bases, the J end by 8 bases, with 19 bases between. The CDR3 has 15 residues. Germline loops: CDR1 MNHEY, CDR2 SVGEGT. The CDR3 protein is CASSPWGWPGHEQFF. CDR3 nucleotides: TGTGCCAGCAGTCCCTGGGGATGGCCGGGCCATGAGCAGTTCTTC.

CDR3 amino acids: CASKTISSTEAFF. The CDR3 coding sequence is TGTGCCAGCAAGACGATAAGTAGCACTGAAGCTTTCTTT. This rearrangement joins TRBV2 to TRBJ1-1; D is undetermined. With 7 bases removed from V and 4 bases from J, the gap between germline ends came to 13 bases. This CDR3 has 13 residues. Germline CDR1 reads SNHLY; CDR2 reads FYNNEI.

The sample holds a few counts of this clonotype. The chain links TRBV4-2 to TRBJ1-4; D ambiguous. Looked up from germline, CDR1 is LGHNA and CDR2 is YNFKEQ. The CDR3 length is 14 residues. Trimming cost V 0 bases and J 7 bases, with 9 bases left between them. Here the CDR3 reads CASSQDRATEKLFF. The CDR3 region has the DNA TGTGCCAGCAGCCAAGATAGGGCAACTGAAAAACTGTTTTTT.

This clonotype was counted between two and nine times. The rearrangement uses TRBV7-2 and TRBJ1-3; no firm D call. In germline, CDR1 is SGHTA, CDR2 FQGNSA. The CDR3 is made up of 13 amino acids. V dropped 10 bases and J dropped 3 bases, with 13 bases sitting between them. The CDR3 DNA reads TGTGCCACCGCCCAGGAGTTTGGAAACACCATATATTTT. Its protein is CATAQEFGNTIYF.

This clonotype was counted only a few times. The chain joins TRBV5-6 to TRBJ2-7, with D possibly called TRBD1 or TRBD2 (5 bases each). Germline V CDR1 and CDR2: SGHDT, YYEEEE. CDR3 size: 14 residues. With 0 bases removed from V and 5 bases from J, the gap between germline ends came to 12 bases. The chain's CDR3 is CASSLAGTVHEQYF. CDR3 nucleotides: TGTGCCAGCAGCTTGGCGGGGACCGTCCACGAGCAGTACTTC.

The chain uses TRBV10-3 and TRBJ1-6; tentatively, D is TRBD1 (5 bases). Trimming stripped 10 bases from V and 2 bases from J, with 18 bases between. There are 16 residues in the CDR3. In germline, CDR1 is ENHRY, CDR2 SYGVKD. The CDR3 DNA sequence: TGTGCCACCACTTCGGGGCGGGGCCCCTATAATTCACCCCTCCACTTT. The encoded protein is CATTSGRGPYNSPLHF.

Remarks on this clonotype: A junction end diverges from the germline sequence, so it may reflect a read error. V usage is TRBV7-9 and J usage is TRBJ1-3, with D perhaps matching TRBD1 (5 bases). The germline V gene has CDR1 SEHNR and CDR2 FQNEAQ (reference sequence). The CDR3 loop spans 16 amino acids. CDR3 region: CPSSPPTEFSGNTIYF. The CDR3 DNA sequence: TGTCCCAGCAGCCCGCCGACAGAATTCTCTGGAAACACCATATATTTT.

Ten or more counts support this clonotype. This chain uses TRBV6-5 with TRBJ2-7; D is perhaps TRBD2 (5 bases). CDR3 size: 14 residues. V shed 0 bases and J shed 2 bases, with 8 bases lying between them. Germline values: CDR1 MNHEY, CDR2 SVGAGI. This CDR3 is CASSYSTGTYEQYF. CDR3 nucleotides: TGTGCCAGCAGTTACTCGACCGGGACCTACGAGCAGTACTTC.

The sample holds a few counts of this clonotype. The J gene is TRBJ2-2, the V gene TRBV6-1; D is possibly TRBD1 or TRBD2 (5 bases each). The germline V gene has CDR1 MNHNS and CDR2 SASEGT. V lost 6 bases, J lost 0 bases, and 8 bases lay in between. The CDR3 runs 14 residues. The CDR3 nucleotides are TGTGCCAGCAGGAGGGGATCGAACACCGGGGAGCTGTTTTTT. Its translation is CASRRGSNTGELFF.